The rows below give T cell receptor beta chains drawn from one sample of a study of blood T cell repertoires in COVID-19. Measured with immunoSEQ multiplex PCR; TCRdb has only the in-frame clones, and not every one. Here the sample spans roughly 100,000 clones, about 85% being singletons. The sample was peripheral blood. The receptors derive from a man between 50 and 59 years old in a cohort sampled during active COVID-19. Each CDR3 is given with its conserved first and last residue. Each record gives: V gene, D gene, clone size, J gene, CDR3 protein, CDR3 DNA. The D gene is left open where the match is weak. Clone size is not always given. Where it is, it says once, few, many or a class for expanded clones.

TRBV5-1	-	once	TRBJ2-1	CASSPEVPYNEQFF	TGCGCCAGCAGCCCGGAGGTCCCGTACAATGAGCAGTTCTTC
TRBV4-3	-	-	TRBJ1-2	CASSQDLSGGYGYTF	TGCGCCAGCAGCCAAGATTTATCAGGAGGGTATGGCTACACCTTC
TRBV18	-	-	TRBJ1-1	CASSPKTGGNTEAFF	TGTGCCAGCTCACCAAAGACAGGAGGGAACACTGAAGCTTTCTTT
TRBV20-1	-	few	TRBJ1-2	CSAKYRSGYTF	TGCAGTGCTAAATACAGGAGTGGCTACACCTTC
TRBV3-1/TRBV3-2	TRBD2	-	TRBJ2-1	CASSRTSGEQFF	TGTGCCAGCAGCAGGACTAGTGGTGAGCAGTTCTTC
TRBV12-2	-	-	TRBJ1-5	CASRSPGDQPQHF	TGTGCAAGTCGCTCCCCCGGGGATCAGCCCCAGCATTTT
TRBV11-1	TRBD2	-	TRBJ2-2	CASIGGAGELFF	TGTGCCAGCATTGGGGGGGCCGGGGAGCTGTTTTTT
TRBV9	-	-	TRBJ2-3	CASSDPEGGRPDTQYF	TGTGCCAGCAGCGACCCCGAGGGGGGGCGCCCAGATACGCAGTATTTT
TRBV7-2	-	-	TRBJ2-1	CASSGQYNEQFF	TGTGCCAGCAGTGGACAGTACAATGAGCAGTTCTTC
TRBV27	-	-	TRBJ1-2	CASSRTGYSYGYTF	TGTGCCAGCAGCCGAACAGGGTACAGCTATGGCTACACCTTC
TRBV5-6	TRBD1	-	TRBJ1-2	CASSLGQAGYTF	TGTGCCAGCAGCTTAGGACAGGCTGGCTACACCTTC
TRBV29-1	TRBD1	-	TRBJ2-1	CSVLIGGSGEQFF	TGCAGCGTTCTAATAGGGGGCTCGGGTGAGCAGTTCTTC
TRBV5-1	-	-	TRBJ1-2	CASSLKGDRHYTF	TGCGCCAGCAGCCTGAAGGGGGACCGTCACTACACCTTC
TRBV28	-	-	TRBJ1-5	CASRPIGGGSNQPQHF	TGTGCCAGCAGACCAATTGGCGGGGGGAGCAATCAGCCCCAGCATTTT
TRBV3-1/TRBV3-2	TRBD1	-	TRBJ1-5	CASSQGTGAANQPQHF	TGTGCCAGCAGCCAAGGGACAGGGGCTGCCAATCAGCCCCAGCATTTT
TRBV10-2	TRBD1	-	TRBJ2-1	CASSLDRGNEQFF	TGCGCCAGCAGCCTGGACAGGGGCAATGAGCAGTTCTTC
TRBV5-1	TRBD1	-	TRBJ1-1	CASSVGQGRVNSEAFF	TGCGCCAGCAGCGTAGGACAGGGGAGGGTCAACTCTGAAGCTTTCTTT
TRBV28	TRBD2	-	TRBJ2-5	CASSLSGGGQETQYF	TGTGCCAGCAGTTTAAGCGGCGGGGGCCAAGAGACCCAGTACTTC
TRBV25-1	-	-	TRBJ1-2	CASTNARVYTF	TGTGCCAGCACCAACGCGCGGGTCTACACCTTC
TRBV6-5	-	-	TRBJ2-2	CASSRGSSLTGELFF	TGTGCCAGCAGTCGGGGATCATCCCTCACCGGGGAGCTGTTTTTT
TRBV10-2	-	-	TRBJ2-3	CASTNTDTQYF	TGCGCCAGCACCAACACAGATACGCAGTATTTT
TRBV5-1	TRBD1	-	TRBJ2-1	CASSLVTRGTGKGEQFF	TGCGCCAGCAGCTTGGTGACGCGCGGGACAGGGAAGGGTGAGCAGTTCTTC
TRBV9	-	few	TRBJ2-5	CASSVSARETQYF	TGTGCCAGCAGCGTAAGTGCCCGGGAGACCCAGTACTTC
TRBV4-2	TRBD2	-	TRBJ2-3	CASSQVAGGHRDTQYF	TGTGCCAGCAGCCAAGTAGCGGGGGGGCACAGAGATACGCAGTATTTT
TRBV4-2	-	-	TRBJ2-5	CASSQDERGTQYF	TGTGCCAGCAGCCAAGATGAGCGAGGGACCCAGTACTTC
TRBV6-6	TRBD1	-	TRBJ2-2	CASSSTGDTGELFF	TGTGCCAGCAGTTCGACAGGGGATACCGGGGAGCTGTTTTTT
TRBV5-1	TRBD1	once	TRBJ2-1	CASTRDRGENEQFF	TGCGCCAGCACCCGGGACAGGGGAGAAAATGAGCAGTTCTTC
TRBV11-2	-	-	TRBJ2-7	CASSLQTGELVPYEQYF	TGTGCCAGCAGCCTACAAACCGGAGAACTTGTGCCCTACGAGCAGTACTTC
TRBV6-5	-	-	TRBJ2-6	CASTGAISGANVLTF	TGTGCCAGCACAGGGGCGATATCTGGGGCCAACGTCCTGACTTTC
TRBV29-1	TRBD2	-	TRBJ2-1	CSAIPLAGGYNEQFF	TGCAGCGCGATCCCCCTAGCGGGGGGCTACAATGAGCAGTTCTTC
TRBV7-9	-	-	TRBJ1-4	CASSLVTGEKLFF	TGTGCCAGCAGCTTAGTTACCGGGGAAAAACTGTTTTTT
TRBV6-5	-	-	TRBJ1-1	CATKGRRAFF	TGTGCCACGAAGGGGAGGCGGGCTTTCTTT